Listed below are T cell receptor beta chains from one sample, sequenced in a study of blood T cell repertoires in COVID-19. This table comes from immunoSEQ multiplex PCR, and its TCRdb copy is limited to in-frame clones, with some not included. The sample has about 240,000 clones, 83% seen once. The sequenced sample consisted of PBMCs or T cells enriched from blood (not recorded which). Receptor source: a woman aged 40 to 50 who had been exposed to COVID-19. Each CDR3 is given with its conserved first and last residue. The order of the fields is V gene, J gene, clone size, D gene, CDR3 protein, CDR3 DNA. The D gene is left open where the match is weak. Clone size is given for some rows only: seen once, a few or many times, or a class if the clone is expanded.

TRBV14	TRBJ1-1	NA	NA	CASSQDSRARLVPPGNTEAFF	TGTGCCAGCAGCCAAGATTCGCGGGCTCGGTTGGTACCTCCGGGCAACACTGAAGCTTTCTTT
TRBV3-1/TRBV3-2	TRBJ2-2	NA	TRBD1	CASSRTGSGELFF	TGTGCCAGCAGCCGGACAGGGTCCGGGGAGCTGTTTTTT
TRBV7-9	TRBJ1-4	NA	NA	CASSPRLTITNEKLFF	TGTGCCAGCAGCCCGCGACTGACTATCACTAATGAAAAACTGTTTTTT
TRBV30	TRBJ1-1	NA	NA	CALRGDTEAFF	TGTGCCCTCAGGGGAGACACTGAAGCTTTCTTT
TRBV11-1	TRBJ1-6	NA	NA	CASRGGGSYNSPLHF	TGTGCCAGCAGAGGAGGCGGCTCCTATAATTCACCCCTCCACTTT
TRBV6-5	TRBJ1-5	NA	NA	CASSYIANSNQPQHF	TGTGCCAGCAGTTACATAGCGAATAGCAATCAGCCCCAGCATTTT
TRBV13	TRBJ2-5	NA	NA	CASSYRVLETQYF	TGTGCCAGCAGTTACAGGGTCCTGGAGACCCAGTACTTC
TRBV29-1	TRBJ2-5	NA	TRBD2	CSVDGLAGAVQETQYF	TGCAGCGTCGACGGACTAGCGGGGGCGGTCCAAGAGACCCAGTACTTC
TRBV19	TRBJ2-7	NA	TRBD2	CASSPEGLATYEQYF	TGTGCCAGTAGTCCGGAGGGACTAGCGACCTACGAGCAGTACTTC
TRBV30	TRBJ1-6	NA	TRBD1	CAWTRQGGESPLHF	TGTGCCTGGACCAGACAGGGTGGAGAGTCACCCCTCCACTTT
TRBV11-1	TRBJ2-1	NA	NA	CASSSGRGDYNEQFF	TGTGCCAGCAGCTCGGGCAGGGGCGACTACAATGAGCAGTTCTTC
TRBV7-2	TRBJ1-2	NA	TRBD1	CASSLGQGPYGYTF	TGTGCCAGCAGCTTGGGACAGGGACCCTATGGCTACACCTTC
TRBV2	TRBJ2-6	NA	NA	CASGIEANVLTF	TGTGCCAGCGGTATAGAGGCCAACGTCCTGACTTTC
TRBV19	TRBJ1-5	NA	TRBD1	CASSIDRRGRQPQHF	TGTGCCAGTAGTATAGATCGGAGGGGGCGGCAGCCCCAGCATTTT
TRBV12-3/TRBV12-4	TRBJ2-7	NA	NA	CASSSQGPEYF	TGTGCCAGCAGTTCACAGGGCCCCGAGTACTTC
TRBV5-1	TRBJ2-3	NA	NA	CASSLDPSTSTDTQYF	TGCGCCAGCAGCTTGGACCCCTCTACGAGCACAGATACGCAGTATTTT
TRBV11-3	TRBJ1-2	NA	NA	CASSTPGGGGYTF	TGTGCCAGCAGCACCCCGGGGGGGGGCGGCTACACCTTC
TRBV24-1	TRBJ2-7	once	TRBD2	CATSDSTSGAYEQYF	TGTGCCACCAGTGATTCGACTAGCGGGGCGTACGAGCAGTACTTC
TRBV4-2	TRBJ2-2	NA	TRBD2	CASSQDSGGDNTGELFF	TGTGCCAGCAGCCAAGATAGCGGGGGCGATAACACCGGGGAGCTGTTTTTT
TRBV6-5	TRBJ2-1	NA	TRBD1	CASSWKTGGTNEQFF	TGTGCCAGCAGTTGGAAGACAGGGGGCACCAATGAGCAGTTCTTC
TRBV19	TRBJ1-5	NA	TRBD1	CASSLRTGKMGQPQHF	TGTGCCAGTAGTCTACGGACAGGGAAGATGGGTCAGCCCCAGCATTTT
TRBV2	TRBJ1-2	few	NA	CASDSSAGGYTF	TGTGCCAGCGACAGCTCCGCCGGCGGCTACACCTTC
TRBV7-3	TRBJ2-3	few	NA	CASSLIVTDTQYF	TGTGCCAGCAGCTTAATAGTCACAGATACGCAGTATTTT
TRBV3-1/TRBV3-2	TRBJ2-6	NA	NA	CASSQDRTGAGANVLTF	TGTGCCAGCAGCCAAGACAGGACGGGGGCTGGGGCCAACGTCCTGACTTTC
TRBV4-1	TRBJ2-5	NA	TRBD1	CASSRDRQGIGTQYF	TGCGCCAGCAGCCGCGACCGACAGGGGATCGGGACCCAGTACTTC
TRBV7-2	TRBJ1-3	NA	NA	CASSRGSAGPGNTIYF	TGTGCCAGCAGCAGGGGGAGTGCAGGGCCAGGAAACACCATATATTTT
TRBV11-1	TRBJ2-2	NA	TRBD1	CASSLDRGPNTGELFF	TGTGCCAGCAGCTTGGACAGGGGGCCGAACACCGGGGAGCTGTTTTTT
TRBV3-1/TRBV3-2	TRBJ1-2	NA	TRBD1	CASSRSTGEGIYGYTF	TGTGCCAGCAGCCGTTCCACAGGGGAAGGGATCTATGGCTACACCTTC
TRBV12-3/TRBV12-4	TRBJ1-1	NA	NA	CASRRQEVTEAFF	TGTGCCAGCAGGCGACAGGAGGTCACTGAAGCTTTCTTT